This T cell receptor beta chain stems from a study of T cells after yellow fever vaccination. About the research overall: Where fractions had low cell numbers, libraries were prepared from them with the SMART-Seq v4 Ultra Low Input RNA kit. Overall study findings and caveats: The study noted that FACS-sorted repertoires could contain abundant clonotypes contaminating from the bulk population. Once the booster was given, most primary-vaccination clones reappeared, at just over 95% for CD4 and roughly 90% for CD8.

Making TCR cDNA involved 5'RACE template switching, which added UMIs and a universal primer site. TCRdb re-called the 5' RACE reads with MiXCR, one entry per CDR3 protein. The sample shows approximately 160,000 distinct CDR3 sequences, over 7% of them seen only once. The germline gives CDR1 SGHRS, CDR2 YFSETQ. Trimming removed 5 bases from V and 8 bases from J, with 26 bases in between. The CDR3 covers 17 residues. In this sample, this clonotype turned up many times. Its antigen is undetermined. The chain has TRBV5-1 and TRBJ2-1; no firm D call. This receptor was taken from a man younger than 35 who received the YFV17D yellow fever vaccine. The sequenced sample was CD8+ T cells sorted from PBMCs, obtained 45 days after the yellow fever booster vaccination. The CDR3 loop reads CASSLSHQSLDADEQFF. The CDR3 nucleotides are TGCGCCAGCAGTTTGTCTCATCAGTCCCTTGATGCGGATGAGCAGTTCTTC.